What follows are 16 T cell receptor beta chains derived from one specimen sequenced in a study of a mutant IDH1 vaccine in newly diagnosed glioma. Sequencing used immunoSEQ multiplex PCR; TCRdb keeps in-frame clones, though not all of them. The sample holds around 39,000 clones; about four fifths are singletons and the top ten take 2% to 3%. No cognate antigen is known for these TCRs. Sample time point: week 23, last vaccination. Alongside topical imiquimod, each dose of vaccine comprised 300 ug of mutant IDH1 20-mer peptide. Here the sequenced sample was PBMCs, taken from a glioma patient whose treatment included an IDH1 peptide vaccine. These receptors came from a woman in her late teens or twenties with glioma. Some clones in this sample may be carry-over from other donors' samples.

This rearrangement joins TRBV29-1 to TRBJ2-5; no definite D call. The CDR3 sequence is 13 residues long. Germline-derived CDR1 and CDR2 are SQVTM and ANQGSEA. The V end lost 2 bases, the J end lost 1 base, and 8 bases lay between the germline ends. CDR3 sequence: CSVELVVQETQYF. In DNA form, the CDR3 reads TGCAGCGTTGAATTGGTCGTCCAAGAGACCCAGTACTTC.

The V gene is TRBV6-6, the J gene TRBJ2-7; TRBD1 matches at 10 bases. This CDR3 spans 15 amino acids. Germline-derived CDR1 and CDR2 are MNHNY and SVGAGI (reference sequence). V gave up 0 bases and J gave up 6 bases; unmatched junction bases: 5. DNA of the CDR3: TGTGCCAGCAGTTACTCGGGGACAGGGGAAGGCGAGCAGTACTTC. Residues: CASSYSGTGEGEQYF.

The rearrangement uses TRBV5-1 and TRBJ1-1, with TRBD1 matching over 7 bases. The germline V gene has CDR1 SGHRS and CDR2 YFSETQ. The CDR3 loop spans 14 amino acids. Unmatched junction bases numbered 8, after V lost 8 bases and J lost 1 base. The CDR3, as DNA: TGCGCCAGTAAGGGACAGCCGAAGAACACTGAAGCTTTCTTT. It specifies CASKGQPKNTEAFF.

V usage is TRBV30 and J usage is TRBJ2-1, with D maybe TRBD1 (6 bases). Germline CDR1 is GTSNPN and CDR2 is SVGIG (reference sequence). Deletions cut 3 bases from V and 2 bases from J, with 11 bases between. The CDR3 sequence is 14 residues long. CDR3 protein: CAWRRGIPYNEQFF. In DNA, the CDR3 is TGTGCCTGGAGGAGGGGGATCCCCTACAATGAGCAGTTCTTC.

The chain recombines TRBV15 with TRBJ1-2, with D unclear. The V end was cut by 1 base, the J end by 0 bases, with 6 bases between. The CDR3 sequence is 14 residues long. Per the germline V gene, CDR1 is LNHNV and CDR2 is YYDKDF (reference sequence). CDR3 bases: TGTGCCACCAGCAGAGCCACAGCTAACTATGGCTACACCTTC. Translated: CATSRATANYGYTF.

The chain employs TRBV7-9 and TRBJ2-7; D unresolved. This CDR3 spans 13 amino acids. Trimming pared 3 bases from V and 6 bases from J, leaving 12 bases between. Germline CDR1 SEHNR, CDR2 FQNEAQ (reference sequence). The CDR3 region is CASSFPSLGEQYF. In nucleotides, the CDR3 is TGTGCCAGCAGCTTCCCATCGTTGGGCGAGCAGTACTTC.

This chain's CDR3 is CASSLSSGRNNEQFF. CDR3 DNA sequence: TGCGCCAGCAGCTTGTCTAGCGGGAGAAACAATGAGCAGTTCTTC. The chain recombines TRBV5-1 with TRBJ2-1; 10 nucleotides match TRBD2. The CDR3 spans 15 residues. The V gene's germline CDR1 is SGHRS and CDR2 YFSETQ. V was clipped by 1 base and J by 5 bases; unmatched bases: 3.

V is TRBV5-1 and J is TRBJ2-5, with D uncertain. The CDR3 is 11 residues long. Germline CDR1 reads SGHRS; CDR2 reads YFSETQ. V was trimmed by 1 base and J by 5 bases, leaving 3 bases between them. CDR3 in amino acids: CASSLWETQYF. CDR3 bases: TGCGCCAGCAGCTTGTGGGAGACCCAGTACTTC.

This sequence joins TRBV5-8 and TRBJ1-5, with D hard to call. The CDR3 is 14 amino acids. CDR1 and CDR2 from the germline V gene are SGHTS and YDEGEE. The germline V and J ends were trimmed by 4 bases and 3 bases, with 11 bases remaining between them. The CDR3 sequence is CASSLAKVNQPQHF. CDR3 DNA: TGTGCCAGCAGCCTAGCTAAGGTCAATCAGCCCCAGCATTTT. The full variable domain, with the rest looked up from reference TRBV5-8 and TRBJ1-5, is EAGVTQSPTHLIKTRGQQATLRCSPISGHTSVYWYQQALGLGLQFLLWYDEGEERNRGNFPPRFSGRQFPNYSSELNVNALELEDSALYLCASSLAKVNQPQHFGDGTRLSIL.

The chain combines TRBV5-4 with TRBJ2-2; no clear D. CDR3 length: 15 amino acids. The germline CDR1 and CDR2 sequences are SGHNT and YYREEE (reference sequence). With 0 bases removed from V and 1 base from J, the gap between germline ends came to 7 bases. This CDR3 is CASSLGLMNTGELFF. For the CDR3, the DNA is TGTGCCAGCAGCTTGGGACTTATGAACACCGGGGAGCTGTTTTTT.

CDR3 region: CASSPTGPYEQYF. The DNA of the CDR3 is TGTGCCAGCAGCCCGACAGGTCCCTACGAGCAGTACTTC. The chain is built from TRBV7-9 and TRBJ2-7; a weak D match, TRBD1 (6 bases). V was shortened by 5 bases and J by 2 bases, with 10 bases between the two germline ends. Germline V gene sequence: CDR1 SEHNR, CDR2 FQNEAQ (reference sequence). This CDR3 is built from 13 residues.

The chain couples TRBV19 to TRBJ1-2; TRBD1 agrees at 7 bases. J gave up 4 bases and V 10 bases, and 3 bases lay outside the gene matches. Germline V gene lookup returns CDR1 LNHDA and CDR2 SQIVND (reference sequence). The CDR3 consists of 11 residues. CDR3 sequence reads: CATQGGYGYTF. The CDR3 nucleotides are TGTGCCACTCAGGGGGGCTATGGCTACACCTTC.

The DNA for the CDR3 is TGTGCCAGCAGCGGCGATAGCAATCAGCCCCAGCATTTT. Translated: CASSGDSNQPQHF. The chain is built from TRBV9 and TRBJ1-5; no clear D. Germline lookup yields CDR1 SGDLS and CDR2 YYNGEE. The CDR3 runs to 13 residues. V lost 3 bases, J lost 0 bases, and 4 bases lay in between.

This rearrangement joins TRBV11-3 to TRBJ2-7; 10 bases line up with TRBD1. The CDR3 consists of 16 residues. The V and J ends lost 6 bases and 2 bases, in that order; junction bases with no gene match: 10. Germline V CDR1 and CDR2: SGHNT, YENEEA. CDR3 protein: CASSKPGQGPPYEQYF. The CDR3 coding sequence is TGTGCCAGCAGTAAGCCGGGACAGGGGCCTCCCTACGAGCAGTACTTC.

This rearrangement joins TRBV5-1 to TRBJ2-3; D is unclear. The CDR3 covers 14 residues. Germline CDR1 is SGHRS and CDR2 is YFSETQ. The V gene lost 0 bases and the J gene lost 2 bases, with 7 bases spanning the gap. The CDR3 region has the DNA TGCGCCAGCAGCTTGGACCGTCCCACAGATACGCAGTATTTT. This sequence encodes CASSLDRPTDTQYF.

The rearrangement uses TRBV10-3 and TRBJ2-2; 9 bases fit TRBD2. The CDR3 length is 14 residues. After removal of 9 bases from V and 2 bases from J, the junction contained 4 bases not matched to a gene. Germline CDR1 is ENHRY and CDR2 is SYGVKD. CDR3 in DNA: TGTGCCATGCGACTAGCGGTAAACACCGGGGAGCTGTTTTTT. It codes for CAMRLAVNTGELFF.